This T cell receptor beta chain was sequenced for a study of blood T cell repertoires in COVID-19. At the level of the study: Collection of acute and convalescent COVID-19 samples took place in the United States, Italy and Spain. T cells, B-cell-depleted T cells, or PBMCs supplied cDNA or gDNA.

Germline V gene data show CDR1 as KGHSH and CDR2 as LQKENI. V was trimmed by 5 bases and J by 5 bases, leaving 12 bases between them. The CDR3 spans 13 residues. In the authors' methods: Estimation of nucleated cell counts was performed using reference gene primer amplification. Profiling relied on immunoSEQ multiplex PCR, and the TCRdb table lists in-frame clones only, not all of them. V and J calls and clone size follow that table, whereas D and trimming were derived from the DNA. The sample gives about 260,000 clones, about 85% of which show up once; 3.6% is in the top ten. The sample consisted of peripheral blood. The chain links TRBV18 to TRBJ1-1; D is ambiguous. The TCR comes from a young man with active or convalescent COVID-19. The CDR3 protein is CASSGLRGTEAFF. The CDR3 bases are TGTGCCAGCTCAGGACTTAGAGGGACTGAAGCTTTCTTT.